One and the same sample provided the 2 T cell receptor beta chains below, sequenced in a study of T-cell memory formation after mild COVID-19. Via MiXCR, TCRdb re-called the 5' RACE reads, giving one row per CDR3 protein. The data contain about 470,000 distinct CDR3 sequences, about 23% of them seen just once; the ten biggest clones take up approximately 13%. What was sequenced was PBMCs or a T cell subset sorted from them (not recorded which). The receptor set was obtained from an adult woman who had mild COVID-19 (a few samples of this study predate the infection). Cell type and time point are not known.

This clonotype has just a few counts. CDR3 protein: CASTLGRKLFF. The CDR3 DNA sequence: TGTGCCAGCACCCTGGGGAGAAAACTGTTTTTT. The chain has TRBV12-3 or TRBV12-4 and TRBJ1-4, with D hard to call. The CDR3 contains 11 residues. V gave up 7 bases and J gave up 10 bases, with 10 bases separating them.

The CDR3 protein is CATSDELNQPQHF. Here the CDR3 DNA reads TGTGCCACCAGTGATGAGCTCAATCAGCCCCAGCATTTT. The chain has TRBV24-1 and TRBJ1-5, with unresolved D. V was trimmed by 3 bases and J by 3 bases, leaving 5 bases between them. This CDR3 has 13 amino acids. Germline V gene data show CDR1 as KGHDR and CDR2 as SFDVKD.